This T cell receptor (beta chain) was found in a study of T cells in narcolepsy (dated by TCRdb to 2017 to 2018). At the level of the whole study: Patients with narcolepsy type 1 or type 2 (NT1, NT2) were enrolled in the study together with healthy control donors. Autoreactive T cells targeting hypocretin neuron self-antigens (hypocretin, TRIB2) were sought in narcolepsy patients, and TCR Vbeta sequencing was used to track clonotypes in blood and CSF.

CDR1 and CDR2, looked up from the germline V gene (reference sequence), are MNHNY and SVGAGI. Including the terminal cysteine and phenylalanine, the CDR3 comprises 14 residues. Of the read, only the CDR3 DNA is kept; its 42 bases are in frame from base 1. Trimming takes 5 bases from V and 0 bases from J, and the germline ends sit 11 bases apart. Libraries came from the immunoSEQ multiplex PCR assay. The table was pulled from immuneACCESS by TCRdb, which kept in-frame rearrangements only. Such tables lose some clones; where checked, under half of the loss comes from unresolved V genes, and the rest has no known cause. This sample lists tens of thousands of clones; roughly four fifths were detected once. The top ten clonotypes cover 1.5% to 2% of the sample. Memory CD4+ T cells were sorted ex vivo from peripheral blood of narcolepsy patients and healthy controls for TCR Vbeta sequencing. To note about this clone: The antigen it recognizes is unknown. Base qualities are missing; no much larger clone stands one base away.

Findings and caveats that apply to the study as a whole: In plots comparing CSF and blood CD4+ T cell clonotypes from the same patient, HCRT-specific and TRIB2-specific autoreactive clonotypes were highlighted. According to the report, autoreactive clonotypes were detected serially in the blood of the same patients and of different patients, but not in healthy controls. Certain blood memory CD4+ repertoires from patients and controls had no sequences that matched autoreactive T cell clones. Numbers of sequenced blood memory CD4+ clonotypes were comparable, averaging roughly 40,000 in patients and roughly 35,000 in controls.

The source material was memory (CD45RA-) CD4+ T cells from blood. The cell subset or site label of this sample denotes: memory T cells sorted ex vivo from peripheral blood. In this chain, TRBV6-6 is recombined with TRBJ2-7; the D segment is perhaps TRBD1 or TRBD2, each sharing 5 matched bases. The receptor was derived from a human donor in good health. CDR3 sequence: CASSLGAHSYEQYF. The DNA sequence is TGTGCCAGCAGTCTCGGGGCCCACTCCTACGAGCAGTACTTC.